The 32 T cell receptor beta chains presented below share a single source sample, sequenced in a study of blood T cell repertoires in COVID-19. Libraries were prepared by immunoSEQ multiplex PCR; TCRdb keeps only in-frame clonotypes and omits some of them. The sample yields 80,000 or so clones, about four fifths seen once. The sequencing input was peripheral blood. The receptors shown here come from a man aged 60 to 75 with acute or convalescent COVID-19.

The chain carries TRBV3-1 (or the pseudogene TRBV3-2) and TRBJ1-3; D gene unclear. V was clipped by 4 bases and J by 0 bases, with 10 bases between them. This CDR3 has 15 residues. Germline lookup yields CDR1 LGHDT and CDR2 YNNKEL (reference sequence). The CDR3 region is CASSPTSGSGNTIYF. CDR3 coding DNA: TGTGCCAGCAGCCCCACTTCTGGCTCTGGAAACACCATATATTTT.

J is TRBJ1-3 and V is TRBV2; D is ambiguous. The CDR3 is 13 residues long. The germline V gene encodes CDR1 SNHLY and CDR2 FYNNEI. V lost 7 bases and J lost 0, with 7 bases in between. Here the CDR3 DNA reads TGTGCCAGCACTCGGGACTCTGGAAACACCATATATTTT. Amino acids: CASTRDSGNTIYF.

The chain joins TRBV5-1 to TRBJ1-1; D gene ambiguous. The CDR3 has 13 amino acids. Trimming removed 6 bases from V and 2 bases from J, with 11 bases in between. Germline-derived CDR1 and CDR2 are SGHRS and YFSETQ. The CDR3 DNA reads as TGCGCCAGCACCTCGCAGGTAAACACTGAAGCTTTCTTT. It yields the protein CASTSQVNTEAFF.

The chain has TRBV18 and TRBJ2-3; 9 bases are a match to TRBD1. The trim removed 0 bases at V and 8 bases at J, leaving 9 bases unmatched. Germline lookup yields CDR1 KGHSH and CDR2 LQKENI. This CDR3 is 16 amino acids long. CDR3 in amino acids: CASSPPGPAGQGTQYF. CDR3 DNA: TGTGCCAGCTCACCACCGGGGCCAGCGGGACAGGGTACGCAGTATTTT.

CDR3 coding DNA: TGTGCCAGTACCGGGACACTAAACTATGGCTACACCTTC. Protein product: CASTGTLNYGYTF. J is TRBJ1-2 and V is TRBV19, with D maybe TRBD1 (6 bases). CDR3 size: 13 residues. Germline values: CDR1 LNHDA, CDR2 SQIVND (reference sequence). V gave up 7 bases and J gave up 2 bases, with 11 bases separating them.

The chain recombines TRBV10-2 with TRBJ2-3, with D tentatively TRBD1 (5 bases). This CDR3 spans 13 amino acids. CDR1 is WSHSY and CDR2 is SAAADI in the germline V gene. The V end was cut by 2 bases, the J end by 6 bases, with 9 bases between. CDR3 region: CASSEQGGDTQYF. Here the CDR3 DNA reads TGCGCCAGCAGTGAGCAGGGCGGCGATACGCAGTATTTT.

The chain links TRBV5-1 to TRBJ2-7; 11 bases are a match to TRBD2. The CDR3 covers 16 residues. CDR1 and CDR2 from the germline V gene are SGHRS and YFSETQ. V lost 0 bases and J lost 6; bases outside the gene matches: 8. This CDR3 is CASSLGSTSGGREQYF. The CDR3 DNA reads as TGCGCCAGCAGCTTGGGTTCAACTAGCGGGGGTCGCGAGCAGTACTTC. The whole variable domain, remainder taken from reference TRBV5-1 and TRBJ2-7, is KAGVTQTPRYLIKTRGQQVTLSCSPISGHRSVSWYQQTPGQGLQFLFEYFSETQRNKGNFPGRFSGRQFSNSRSEMNVSTLELGDSALYLCASSLGSTSGGREQYFGPGTRLTVT.

The chain recombines TRBV7-9 with TRBJ2-1, with TRBD2 matching 8 bases. CDR3 size: 15 residues. Germline loops: CDR1 SEHNR, CDR2 FQNEAQ (reference sequence). J was trimmed by 0 bases and V by 5 bases; bases with no gene match: 3. CDR3 bases: TGTGCCAGCAGCGTCAGCGGGAGCTCCTACAATGAGCAGTTCTTC. Protein sequence: CASSVSGSSYNEQFF. Full variable domain (remainder filled in from reference TRBV7-9 and TRBJ2-1): DTGVSQNPRHKITKRGQNVTFRCDPISEHNRLYWYRQTLGQGPEFLTYFQNEAQLEKSRLLSDRFSAERPKGSFSTLEIQRTEQGDSAMYLCASSVSGSSYNEQFFGPGTRLTVL.

Comment on this clone: The same CDR3 is also encoded by other DNA sequences in this sample. V is TRBV19 and J is TRBJ1-5, with D hard to call. CDR3 size: 14 residues. Deletions cut 3 bases from V and 2 bases from J, with 8 bases between. CDR1 is LNHDA and CDR2 is SQIVND in the germline V gene (reference sequence). CDR3 in DNA: TGTGCCAGTAGTATTACCGAGGGCAATCAGCCCCAGCATTTT. As protein: CASSITEGNQPQHF. The entire variable domain, with the rest obtained from reference TRBV19 and TRBJ1-5, is as follows: DGGITQSPKYLFRKEGQNVTLSCEQNLNHDAMYWYRQDPGQGLRLIYYSQIVNDFQKGDIAEGYSVSREKKESFPLTVTSAQKNPTAFYLCASSITEGNQPQHFGDGTRLSIL.

V gene TRBV6-5 combines with J gene TRBJ1-1; no definite D call. With 4 bases removed from V and 8 bases from J, the gap between germline ends came to 11 bases. CDR1 and CDR2 from the germline V gene are MNHEY and SVGAGI. The CDR3 consists of 12 residues. CDR3 sequence (DNA): TGTGCCAGCAGTTCCCGAACAGAAGAAGCTTTCTTT. Amino acid sequence: CASSSRTEEAFF.

This clone was picked up one time. The J gene is TRBJ1-5, the V gene TRBV18; TRBD1 is a possible D gene (5 bases). This CDR3 is 13 amino acids long. From germline, CDR1 is KGHSH and CDR2 LQKENI. V lost 2 bases, J lost 7 bases, and 9 bases lay in between. The CDR3 DNA is TGTGCCAGCTCACCAACGGAGGGGCAGCCCCAGCATTTT. Its translation is CASSPTEGQPQHF.

This chain joins TRBV7-8 and TRBJ1-2, with a possible D match to TRBD1 (6 bases). V was trimmed by 4 bases and J by 5 bases, leaving 20 bases between them. Germline V CDR1 and CDR2: SGHVS, FQNEAQ. The CDR3 sequence is 16 residues long. The CDR3 DNA reads TGTGCCAGCAGCTCATTGGGACACCAGGAATCTTATGGCTACACCTTC. Encoded protein: CASSSLGHQESYGYTF.

This chain uses TRBV5-5 with TRBJ2-2; possibly TRBD1 for D (6 bases). V was clipped by 2 bases and J by 0 bases, with 11 bases between them. The length of the CDR3 is 16 residues. CDR1 is SGHKS, CDR2 YYEKEE, per germline (reference sequence). For the CDR3, the DNA is TGTGCCAGCAGCTTTCGAGCAGGGGCGAACACCGGGGAGCTGTTTTTT. Translating it yields CASSFRAGANTGELFF.

The rearrangement joins TRBV11-2 to TRBJ2-3, with 7 bases that match TRBD2. Germline CDR1 SGHAT, CDR2 FQNNGV. With 5 bases clipped from V and 2 bases from J, the junction kept 4 bases outside the gene matches. This CDR3 region has 14 residues. The CDR3 DNA reads TGTGCCAGCAGCCGAACTAGCGCCACAGATACGCAGTATTTT. Translating gives CASSRTSATDTQYF.

The chain combines TRBV25-1 with TRBJ2-2; perhaps TRBD1 as D (6 bases). Germline lookup yields CDR1 MGHDK and CDR2 SYGVNS. Trimming removed 6 bases from V and 0 bases from J, with 14 bases in between. The CDR3 has 16 amino acids. CDR3 in amino acids: CASRGTGTSNTGELFF. The CDR3 DNA reads as TGTGCCAGCAGGGGAACCGGGACATCGAACACCGGGGAGCTGTTTTTT.

The rearrangement uses TRBV7-2 and TRBJ1-1, with a tentative D call TRBD1 (5 bases). CDR3 size: 15 residues. V lost 5 bases to trimming and J lost 5 bases, with 18 bases between them. The germline gives CDR1 SGHTA, CDR2 FQGNSA. The CDR3 protein is CASSLDGGAGTEAFF. The CDR3 DNA follows: TGTGCCAGCAGCCTGGACGGTGGGGCGGGGACTGAAGCTTTCTTT.

The CDR3 DNA reads as TGCGCCAGCAGCCAAGGGGTTGCAGAGACCCAGTACTTC. Translation gives CASSQGVAETQYF. The chain is built from TRBV5-1 and TRBJ2-5; D may be TRBD1 (5 bases). Germline V gene data show CDR1 as SGHRS and CDR2 as YFSETQ. Trimming removed 4 bases from V and 4 bases from J, with 11 bases in between. The CDR3 has 13 amino acids.

The rearrangement uses TRBV11-2 and TRBJ2-3, with a possible D match to TRBD2 (5 bases). V lost 2 bases, J lost 1 base, and 16 bases lay in between. CDR1 and CDR2 from the germline V gene are SGHAT and FQNNGV. CDR3 length: 17 residues. CDR3 sequence (DNA): TGTGCCAGCAGCTTAAGGAGGAAGGGATTGGGCACAGATACGCAGTATTTT. Amino acid sequence: CASSLRRKGLGTDTQYF.

The CDR3 nucleotides are TGTGCCAGCAGTTTATCGGATCCCTACAGCATTCAGTACTTC. Amino acids: CASSLSDPYSIQYF. The chain couples TRBV28 to TRBJ2-4; D gene uncertain. V was trimmed by 1 base and J by 9 bases, leaving 13 bases between them. In germline, CDR1 is MDHEN, CDR2 SYDVKM. The CDR3 covers 14 residues.

The gene calls are TRBV7-2 and TRBJ2-5; TRBD1 matches at 7 bases. V lost 3 bases to trimming and J lost 2 bases; unmatched junction nucleotides: 6. The CDR3 is 15 residues long. Germline CDR1 reads SGHTA; CDR2 reads FQGNSA. CDR3 region: CASSFQGVAQETQYF. The CDR3 DNA reads as TGTGCCAGCAGCTTTCAGGGGGTTGCTCAAGAGACCCAGTACTTC.

This chain uses TRBV6-1 with TRBJ2-7; 8 nucleotides match TRBD2. The CDR3 has 17 residues. In germline, CDR1 is MNHNS, CDR2 SASEGT. Trimming cost V 3 bases and J 0 bases; bases outside gene matches: 10. The CDR3 spells CASSDWNSGTSSYEQYF. CDR3 sequence (DNA): TGTGCCAGCAGTGATTGGAATAGCGGGACCAGCTCCTACGAGCAGTACTTC.

The rearrangement uses TRBV6-5 and TRBJ1-6, with 9 positions matching TRBD1. Germline V CDR1 and CDR2: MNHEY, SVGAGI. The CDR3 is 13 residues long. V dropped 9 bases and J dropped 7; count of bases not matched to a gene: 4. As DNA, the CDR3 is TGTGCCAGTGTGGGACAGGGCAATTCACCCCTCCACTTT. The encoded protein is CASVGQGNSPLHF.

The chain employs TRBV9 and TRBJ2-7; 13 bases are shared with TRBD2. Unmatched junction bases numbered 10, after V lost 4 bases and J lost 9 bases. This CDR3 region has 15 residues. The V gene's germline CDR1 is SGDLS and CDR2 YYNGEE. The CDR3, as DNA: TGTGCCAGCAGCCTCACTAGCGGGGGGGCTTCGGGGCAGTACTTC. Translated, it gives CASSLTSGGASGQYF.

The chain has TRBV12-5 and TRBJ2-7; 7 bases fit TRBD2. Germline V lookup: CDR1 LGHNT, CDR2 FRNRAP. Trimming at V came to 6 bases and at J to 7 bases, leaving 9 bases not matched to a gene. The CDR3 sequence is 13 residues long. CDR3 protein: CASGPHGGGEQYF. The DNA of the CDR3 is TGTGCTAGTGGCCCCCATGGGGGGGGAGAGCAGTACTTC.

This chain joins TRBV7-9 and TRBJ2-7, with 11 bases matching TRBD2. This CDR3 spans 15 amino acids. V shed 3 bases and J 4 bases; nucleotides not matched to a gene: 5. Per germline, CDR1 SEHNR and CDR2 FQNEAQ (reference sequence). The CDR3 loop is CASSFGTSGKYEQYF. The DNA of the CDR3 is TGTGCCAGCAGCTTTGGGACTAGCGGTAAATACGAGCAGTACTTC. The complete variable domain, with remaining parts taken from reference TRBV7-9 and TRBJ2-7, reads DTGVSQNPRHKITKRGQNVTFRCDPISEHNRLYWYRQTLGQGPEFLTYFQNEAQLEKSRLLSDRFSAERPKGSFSTLEIQRTEQGDSAMYLCASSFGTSGKYEQYFGPGTRLTVT.

This clone was observed a few times. The chain combines TRBV18 with TRBJ2-7; 9 positions agree with TRBD1. After removal of 3 bases from V and 3 bases from J, the junction contained 9 bases not matched to a gene. Germline CDR1 KGHSH, CDR2 LQKENI. The length of the CDR3 is 16 residues. This CDR3 reads CASSPFTGGEYYEQYF. The CDR3 nucleotides read TGTGCCAGCTCACCCTTTACAGGGGGCGAGTACTACGAGCAGTACTTC.

This clone was found once. The rearrangement joins TRBV25-1 to TRBJ1-2, with 8 bases fitting TRBD1. The CDR3 has 13 amino acids. V lost 8 bases, J lost 6 bases, and 8 bases stayed unmatched. Per germline, CDR1 MGHDK and CDR2 SYGVNS. The chain's CDR3 is CASRLQGAHGYTF. CDR3 in DNA: TGTGCCAGCCGCCTCCAGGGGGCGCATGGCTACACCTTC.

This clone came up a few times. This chain connects TRBV28 to TRBJ1-2, with 8 bases fitting TRBD1. The J segment lost 10 bases and the V segment lost 7 bases, leaving 11 bases of the junction unmatched. CDR1 MDHEN and CDR2 SYDVKM come from the germline V gene. The CDR3 has 13 residues. DNA of the CDR3: TGTGCCAGCACCTCTCCCGGGACAGGAGCCTACACCTTC. Its translation: CASTSPGTGAYTF.

This chain joins TRBV27 and TRBJ1-5; no firm D call. V was clipped by 6 bases and J by 3 bases, with 6 bases between them. This CDR3 comprises 12 residues. CDR1 is MNHEY and CDR2 is SMNVEV in the germline V gene (reference sequence). The CDR3 here is CASSPINQPQHF. CDR3 coding DNA: TGTGCCAGCAGCCCCATCAATCAGCCCCAGCATTTT.

The chain employs TRBV6-5 and TRBJ1-1; TRBD1 agrees at 10 bases. The V gene's germline CDR1 is MNHEY and CDR2 SVGAGI. There are 16 residues in the CDR3. Germline trimming cut 0 bases from V and 0 bases from J; bases unmatched to any gene: 1. CDR3 coding DNA: TGTGCCAGCAGTTACTCCGGGACAGGGGTGAACACTGAAGCTTTCTTT. The encoded protein is CASSYSGTGVNTEAFF.

The chain couples TRBV9 to TRBJ2-2; unclear D gene. The CDR3 extends over 15 amino acids. The V gene lost 0 bases and the J gene lost 4 bases, with 10 bases spanning the gap. In germline, CDR1 is SGDLS, CDR2 YYNGEE. The CDR3, as DNA: TGTGCCAGCAGCGTAGGAGTGGAGCGCACCGGGGAGCTGTTTTTT. Translated, it gives CASSVGVERTGELFF.

The chain links TRBV6-1 to TRBJ2-2; 9 bases fit TRBD2. Germline loops: CDR1 MNHNS, CDR2 SASEGT. This CDR3 has 17 amino acids. V trimming: 4 bases; J trimming: 4 bases; junction bases outside the gene matches: 10. The CDR3 is CASSVAGTSSLTGELFF. The CDR3 region has the DNA TGTGCCAGCAGTGTTGCCGGGACTAGCTCTCTCACCGGGGAGCTGTTTTTT.